What follows are 25 T cell receptor beta chains derived from one specimen sequenced in a study of identical twins (dated by TCRdb to the mid-2010s). The library was made by 5' RACE. The run used an Illumina HiSeq 2000. TCRdb itself trimmed the public reads at Q25 with fastp, ran MiXCR and retained productive beta chains. Rows merge per CDR3 protein into single entries with the most common DNA and genes. The table for this sample lists fewer than 500,000 distinct CDR3 sequences; 24% of them were counted only once. Jointly, the top ten make up 2.9% of the sample. This sample also appeared in a second study, on T cells expressing NK-cell markers.

Sequencing was carried out using CD4+ T cells sorted from blood. Receptor source: a woman in her late teens or twenties in good health.

The chain is built from TRBV10-3 and TRBJ1-6; 7 bases are a match to TRBD1. V was clipped by 6 bases and J by 8 bases; unmatched bases: 4. Germline CDR1 and CDR2: ENHRY and SYGVKD. The CDR3 runs to 13 residues. CDR3 in DNA: TGTGCCATCAGGGTCGGGACAGATTCACCCCTCCACTTT. Amino acids: CAIRVGTDSPLHF.

This clonotype was seen more than once but under ten times. V usage is TRBV12-3 or TRBV12-4 and J usage is TRBJ1-2, with D unclear. The CDR3 loop spans 13 amino acids. The germline V and J ends were trimmed by 6 bases and 4 bases, with 12 bases remaining between them. CDR3 sequence: CASSQKGGYGYTF. DNA for the CDR3: TGTGCCAGCAGCCAAAAAGGAGGCTATGGCTACACCTTC.

The table lists this clonotype with a few counts. The chain uses TRBV11-2 and TRBJ2-3; 8 positions match TRBD2. The J segment lost 4 bases and the V segment lost 5 bases, leaving 11 bases of the junction unmatched. The CDR3 has 16 residues. CDR1 is SGHAT, CDR2 FQNNGV, per germline. As DNA, the CDR3 is TGTGCCAGCAGCCGTTCCGGGGGGGGCTTGGCAGATACGCAGTATTTT. Translating gives CASSRSGGGLADTQYF.

This clonotype has a handful of counts. The V and J genes are TRBV5-6 and TRBJ1-1, with TRBD1 matching over 9 bases. The germline V gene has CDR1 SGHDT and CDR2 YYEEEE. The trim removed 2 bases at V and 1 base at J, leaving 3 bases unmatched. CDR3 length: 15 residues. The CDR3 here is CASSFRTGANTEAFF. CDR3 coding DNA: TGTGCCAGCAGCTTCCGGACAGGGGCGAACACTGAAGCTTTCTTT.

The chain has TRBV6-1 and TRBJ2-6; unclear D gene. The CDR3 is 13 residues long. Trimming cost V 9 bases and J 2 bases, with 8 bases left between them. Germline assignment: CDR1 MNHNS and CDR2 SASEGT. CDR3 region: CASSGAGANVLTF. The CDR3 DNA sequence: TGTGCCAGTTCAGGAGCTGGGGCCAACGTCCTGACTTTC.

This clonotype appeared once. CDR3 DNA sequence: TGTGCCTCGAGGACTAGCGAGAACACCGGGGAGCTGTTTTTT. Translated, it gives CASRTSENTGELFF. The rearrangement links TRBV10-3 to TRBJ2-2; 9 nucleotides agree with TRBD2. Germline CDR1 reads ENHRY; CDR2 reads SYGVKD. V was pared by 11 bases and J by 1 base, with 5 bases of the junction left unmatched. The CDR3 is 14 residues long.

The chain links TRBV4-1 to TRBJ2-5; D gene uncertain. From germline, CDR1 is MGHRA and CDR2 YSYEKL. V lost 1 base and J 5 bases, leaving 8 bases between the germline ends. The CDR3 is 13 amino acids. Written as DNA, the CDR3 is TGCGCCAGCAGCCAAGTGATGGTCGAGACCCAGTACTTC. This sequence encodes CASSQVMVETQYF.

A few counts support this clonotype. The V gene is TRBV3-1, the J gene TRBJ2-4; 7 nucleotides line up with TRBD1. In germline, CDR1 is LGHDT, CDR2 YNNKEL (reference sequence). The CDR3 contains 14 residues. Trimming removed 3 bases from V and 7 bases from J; junction bases left unmatched: 6. CDR3 residues: CASSHGTGANIQYF. The CDR3 region has the DNA TGTGCCAGCAGCCACGGAACAGGGGCGAACATTCAGTACTTC.

The chain combines TRBV5-5 with TRBJ2-4; D gene ambiguous. Germline CDR1 SGHKS, CDR2 YYEKEE (reference sequence). Trimming took 4 bases from V and 0 from J, leaving 14 bases between them. The CDR3 spans 16 residues. CDR3 DNA sequence: TGTGCCAGCAGCCCACAGCCTTTGCTAGCCAAAAACATTCAGTACTTC. It is translated as CASSPQPLLAKNIQYF.

This sequence joins TRBV20-1 and TRBJ2-1, with D possibly matching TRBD1 (6 bases). The V end lost 0 bases, the J end lost 4 bases, and 16 bases lay between the germline ends. Per germline, CDR1 DFQATT and CDR2 SNEGSKA (reference sequence). This CDR3 region has 16 residues. DNA of the CDR3: TGCAGTGCTAGAGATTCATCAGGGGAGAGGTACAATGAGCAGTTCTTC. As protein: CSARDSSGERYNEQFF.

The rearrangement joins TRBV6-1 to TRBJ2-7, with TRBD2 identical over 10 bases. CDR1 and CDR2 (germline): MNHNS, SASEGT. This CDR3 has 15 amino acids. V was clipped by 7 bases and J by 3 bases; unmatched bases: 9. The CDR3 region has the DNA TGTGCCAGCAACTCACTAGCGGGATCTTACTACGAGCAGTACTTC. Translation gives CASNSLAGSYYEQYF.

This clonotype has a handful of counts. CDR3 sequence reads: CSVAGGRTGANVLTF. The CDR3 DNA is TGCAGCGTTGCTGGGGGTAGGACTGGGGCCAACGTCCTGACTTTC. This chain links TRBV29-1 with TRBJ2-6; either TRBD1 or TRBD2 may supply D (5 bases each). The CDR3 runs 15 residues. In germline, CDR1 is SQVTM, CDR2 ANQGSEA. V was shortened by 4 bases and J by 2 bases, with 12 bases between the two germline ends.

This clonotype has a count of ten or more. This sequence joins TRBV5-6 and TRBJ2-4; 7 positions agree with TRBD1. V was pared by 2 bases and J by 5 bases, with 10 bases of the junction left unmatched. Germline-derived CDR1 and CDR2 are SGHDT and YYEEEE. CDR3 length: 16 amino acids. The CDR3 nucleotides read TGTGCCAGCAGCTTACAGGGGTCCGGGCGTGAAAACATTCAGTACTTC. It encodes CASSLQGSGRENIQYF. The full variable domain, completed using reference TRBV5-6 and TRBJ2-4, is DAGVTQSPTHLIKTRGQQVTLRCSPKSGHDTVSWYQQALGQGPQFIFQYYEEEERQRGNFPDRFSGHQFPNYSSELNVNALLLGDSALYLCASSLQGSGRENIQYFGAGTRLSVL.

Comments on this clonotype: The DNA is left out, because the CDR3 cannot be placed on it with certainty; the CDR3 is given as TCRdb lists it. This sequence joins TRBV7-2 and TRBJ2-2; the table gives TRBD2 as D, unverified against the DNA. Germline CDR1 reads SGHTA; CDR2 reads FQGNSA. From its first to its last residue, the CDR3 has 15 amino acids. CDR3 loop: CASSLTRFGAGELFF.

This chain joins TRBV2 and TRBJ2-1; 11 bases map to TRBD2. Trimming cost V 8 bases and J 4 bases; bases outside gene matches: 7. The CDR3 has 15 residues. The V gene's germline CDR1 is SNHLY and CDR2 FYNNEI. CDR3 bases: TGTGCCAGCGGGACCGGGACTAGCGGTTACAATGAGCAGTTCTTC. It is translated as CASGTGTSGYNEQFF. The full variable domain, its missing parts supplied by reference TRBV2 and TRBJ2-1, is EPEVTQTPSHQVTQMGQEVILRCVPISNHLYFYWYRQILGQKVEFLVSFYNNEISEKSEIFDDQFSVERPDGSNFTLKIRSTKLEDSAMYFCASGTGTSGYNEQFFGPGTRLTVL.

This sequence joins TRBV29-1 and TRBJ2-5; 7 bases line up with TRBD1. V lost 6 bases to trimming and J lost 5 bases; unmatched junction nucleotides: 9. CDR1 and CDR2 (germline): SQVTM, ANQGSEA. The CDR3 has 13 amino acids. The DNA for the CDR3 is TGCAGCGTACAGGGGCCAGATTTGGAGACCCAGTACTTC. Translation: CSVQGPDLETQYF. Based on the CDR3 plus reference TRBV29-1 and TRBJ2-5, the full variable domain is SAVISQKPSRDICQRGTSLTIQCQVDSQVTMMFWYRQQPGQSLTLIATANQGSEATYESGFVIDKFPISRPNLTFSTLTVSNMSPEDSSIYLCSVQGPDLETQYFGPGTRLLVL.

The chain is built from TRBV2 and TRBJ2-1; D might be TRBD1 (5 bases). The germline V gene has CDR1 SNHLY and CDR2 FYNNEI. The CDR3 spans 11 residues. V lost 6 bases to trimming and J lost 5 bases, with 5 bases between them. CDR3 amino acids: CASRGHNEQFF. CDR3 nucleotides: TGTGCCAGCAGGGGGCACAATGAGCAGTTCTTC.

This clonotype was seen more than once but under ten times. V is TRBV12-3 or TRBV12-4 and J is TRBJ2-3; D unclear. The ends were cut back, 11 bases at V and 0 bases at J, with 12 bases in the middle. The CDR3 extends over 13 amino acids. CDR3 DNA sequence: TGTGCCGACCGACCGACTAGCACAGATACGCAGTATTTT. Translated: CADRPTSTDTQYF.

This clonotype was recorded a few times. The rearrangement uses TRBV5-1 and TRBJ2-1; 11 bases match TRBD2. Germline CDR1 reads SGHRS; CDR2 reads YFSETQ. The CDR3 runs 14 residues. Trimming cost V 3 bases and J 7 bases; bases outside gene matches: 3. CDR3 loop: CASSYLAGGNEQFF. CDR3 nucleotides: TGCGCCAGCAGCTACCTAGCGGGGGGTAATGAGCAGTTCTTC.

Only a few counts were recorded for this clonotype. The rearrangement joins TRBV6-2 or TRBV6-3 to TRBJ1-1; TRBD1 might be the D (5 bases). V lost 5 bases and J lost 1, with 14 bases in between. The CDR3 length is 15 residues. Looked up from germline, CDR1 is MNHEY and CDR2 is SVGEGT. CDR3 DNA sequence: TGTGCCAGCAGTCAGAGAGGGGCCGGGAACACTGAAGCTTTCTTT. Residues: CASSQRGAGNTEAFF.

This clonotype turned up a few times. V gene TRBV10-1 combines with J gene TRBJ2-7; D may match TRBD1 or TRBD2 (5 bases each). CDR1 is WNHNN and CDR2 is SYGVQD in the germline V gene (reference sequence). CDR3 size: 15 residues. V was cut by 2 bases and J by 2 bases, with 13 bases left in between. CDR3: CASSEGRDGTYEQYF. In DNA form, the CDR3 reads TGCGCCAGCAGTGAGGGAAGGGACGGGACCTACGAGCAGTACTTC.

This clonotype occurred many times. The chain couples TRBV20-1 to TRBJ2-1; D uncertain. Germline CDR1 is DFQATT and CDR2 is SNEGSKA (reference sequence). The CDR3 length is 11 residues. Trimming took off 6 bases at V and 4 bases at J, with 7 bases between the two ends. The CDR3: CSAARYNEQFF. The CDR3 DNA is TGCAGTGCAGCCAGGTACAATGAGCAGTTCTTC.

The V gene is TRBV3-1, the J gene TRBJ2-5; 10 bases agree with TRBD2. Germline trimming cut 8 bases from V and 3 bases from J; bases unmatched to any gene: 3. The germline V gene encodes CDR1 LGHDT and CDR2 YNNKEL (reference sequence). This CDR3 comprises 13 residues. The CDR3 DNA reads as TGTGCCAGCCACACTAGCGGGGAAGAGACCCAGTACTTC. It yields the protein CASHTSGEETQYF.

In its sample, this clonotype was seen a few times. CDR3 region: CASSQGLITDTQYF. Here the CDR3 DNA reads TGTGCCAGCAGCCAGGGACTAATCACAGATACGCAGTATTTT. The chain uses TRBV11-3 and TRBJ2-3, with 7 bases identical to TRBD2. The CDR3 has 14 amino acids. Trimming at V came to 5 bases and at J to 2 bases, leaving 4 bases not matched to a gene. Germline CDR1 is SGHNT and CDR2 is YENEEA.

This clonotype has just a few counts. This sequence joins TRBV5-1 and TRBJ2-2; D may be TRBD1 or TRBD2 (6 bases each). Trimming left V 3 bases short and J 3 bases short, with 18 bases between. The CDR3 length is 17 residues. Germline V gene lookup returns CDR1 SGHRS and CDR2 YFSETQ. The CDR3 bases are TGCGCCAGCAGCTCACGGGGGCGTCGGGTGGACACCGGGGAGCTGTTTTTT. Encoded protein: CASSSRGRRVDTGELFF.